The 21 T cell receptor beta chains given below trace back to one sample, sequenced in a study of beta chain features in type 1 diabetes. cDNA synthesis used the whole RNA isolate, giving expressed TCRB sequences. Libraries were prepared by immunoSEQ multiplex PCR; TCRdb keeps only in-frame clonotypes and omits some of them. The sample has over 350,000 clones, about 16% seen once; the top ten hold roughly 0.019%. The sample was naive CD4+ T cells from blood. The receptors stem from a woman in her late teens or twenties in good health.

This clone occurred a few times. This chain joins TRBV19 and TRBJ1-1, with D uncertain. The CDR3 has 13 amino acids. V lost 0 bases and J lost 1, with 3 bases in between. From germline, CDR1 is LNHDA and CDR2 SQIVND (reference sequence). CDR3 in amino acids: CASSIDRNTEAFF. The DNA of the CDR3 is TGTGCCAGTAGTATAGACAGGAACACTGAAGCTTTCTTT.

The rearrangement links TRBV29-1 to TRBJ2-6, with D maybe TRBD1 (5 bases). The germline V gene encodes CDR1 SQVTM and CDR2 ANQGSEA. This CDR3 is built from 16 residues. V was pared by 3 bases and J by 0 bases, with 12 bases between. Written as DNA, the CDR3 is TGCAGCGTTGATTTTAGGGGCGGCTCTGGGGCCAACGTCCTGACTTTC. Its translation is CSVDFRGGSGANVLTF.

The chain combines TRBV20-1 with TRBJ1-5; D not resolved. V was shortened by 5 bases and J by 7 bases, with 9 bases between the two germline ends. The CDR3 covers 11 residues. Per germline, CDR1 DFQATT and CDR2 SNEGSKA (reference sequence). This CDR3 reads CSARVGQPQHF. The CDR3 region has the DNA TGCAGTGCTCGGGTTGGGCAGCCCCAGCATTTT.

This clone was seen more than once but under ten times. CDR3: CASSLVRNNEQFF. CDR3 in DNA: TGTGCCAGCAGCTTAGTCAGGAACAATGAGCAGTTCTTC. V is TRBV7-9 and J is TRBJ2-1; no firm D call. Germline V gene lookup returns CDR1 SEHNR and CDR2 FQNEAQ (reference sequence). The CDR3 is 13 residues long. The V end lost 1 base, the J end lost 5 bases, and 6 bases lay between the germline ends. Together with reference TRBV7-9 and TRBJ2-1, the CDR3 gives the full variable domain: DTGVSQNPRHKITKRGQNVTFRCDPISEHNRLYWYRQTLGQGPEFLTYFQNEAQLEKSRLLSDRFSAERPKGSFSTLEIQRTEQGDSAMYLCASSLVRNNEQFFGPGTRLTVL.

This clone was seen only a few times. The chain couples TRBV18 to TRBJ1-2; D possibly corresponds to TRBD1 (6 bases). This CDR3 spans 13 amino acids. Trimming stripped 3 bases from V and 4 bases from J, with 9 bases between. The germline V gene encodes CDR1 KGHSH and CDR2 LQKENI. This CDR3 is CASSPSRGYGYTF. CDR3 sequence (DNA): TGTGCCAGCTCACCCTCCAGGGGCTATGGCTACACCTTC.

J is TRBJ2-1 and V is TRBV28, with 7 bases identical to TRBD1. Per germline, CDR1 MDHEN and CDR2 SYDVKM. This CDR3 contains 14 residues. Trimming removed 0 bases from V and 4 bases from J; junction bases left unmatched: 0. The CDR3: CASSLWGQYNEQFF. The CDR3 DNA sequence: TGTGCCAGCAGTTTATGGGGACAGTACAATGAGCAGTTCTTC.

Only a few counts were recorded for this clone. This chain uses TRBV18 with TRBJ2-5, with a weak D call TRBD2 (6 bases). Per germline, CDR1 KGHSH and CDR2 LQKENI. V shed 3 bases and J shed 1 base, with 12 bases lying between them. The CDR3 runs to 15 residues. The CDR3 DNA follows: TGTGCCAGCTCACCGCGACCCGGGAGCCAAGAGACCCAGTACTTC. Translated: CASSPRPGSQETQYF.

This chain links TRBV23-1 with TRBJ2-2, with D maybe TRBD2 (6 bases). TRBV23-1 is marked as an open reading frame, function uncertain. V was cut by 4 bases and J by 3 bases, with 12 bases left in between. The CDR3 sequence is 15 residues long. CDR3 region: CASSRGGKYTGELFF. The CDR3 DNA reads TGCGCCAGCAGTCGAGGAGGGAAGTACACCGGGGAGCTGTTTTTT.

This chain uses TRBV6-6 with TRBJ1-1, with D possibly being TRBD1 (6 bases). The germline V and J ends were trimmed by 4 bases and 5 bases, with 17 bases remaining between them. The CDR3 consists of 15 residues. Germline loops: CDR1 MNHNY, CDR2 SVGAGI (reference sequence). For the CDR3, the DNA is TGTGCCAGCAGTTGGGAAGGGGGGGCGCAGACTGAAGCTTTCTTT. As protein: CASSWEGGAQTEAFF.

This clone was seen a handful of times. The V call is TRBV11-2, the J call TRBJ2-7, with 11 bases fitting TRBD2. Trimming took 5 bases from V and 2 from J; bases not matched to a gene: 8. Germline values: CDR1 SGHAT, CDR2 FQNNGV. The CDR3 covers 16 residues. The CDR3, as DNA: TGTGCCAGCAGCCCCTTGACTAGCGGGACCCCCTACGAGCAGTACTTC. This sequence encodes CASSPLTSGTPYEQYF.

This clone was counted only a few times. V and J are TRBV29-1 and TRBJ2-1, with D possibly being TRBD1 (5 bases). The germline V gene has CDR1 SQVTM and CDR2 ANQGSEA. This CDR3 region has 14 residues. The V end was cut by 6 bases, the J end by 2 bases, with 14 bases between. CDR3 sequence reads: CSVRGTGAYNEQFF. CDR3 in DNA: TGCAGCGTAAGGGGAACAGGAGCCTACAATGAGCAGTTCTTC.

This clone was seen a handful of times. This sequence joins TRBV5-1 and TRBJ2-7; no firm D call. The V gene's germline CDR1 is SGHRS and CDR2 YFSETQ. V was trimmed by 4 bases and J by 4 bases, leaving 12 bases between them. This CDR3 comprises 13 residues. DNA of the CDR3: TGCGCCAGCAGCCTCGAACGAGGTTACGAGCAGTACTTC. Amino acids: CASSLERGYEQYF.

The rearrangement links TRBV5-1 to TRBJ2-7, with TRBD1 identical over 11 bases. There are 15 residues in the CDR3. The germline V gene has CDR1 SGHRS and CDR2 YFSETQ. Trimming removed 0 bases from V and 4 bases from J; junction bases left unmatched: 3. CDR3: CASSLVGTGGYEQYF. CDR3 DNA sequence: TGCGCCAGCAGCTTGGTAGGGACAGGGGGATACGAGCAGTACTTC.

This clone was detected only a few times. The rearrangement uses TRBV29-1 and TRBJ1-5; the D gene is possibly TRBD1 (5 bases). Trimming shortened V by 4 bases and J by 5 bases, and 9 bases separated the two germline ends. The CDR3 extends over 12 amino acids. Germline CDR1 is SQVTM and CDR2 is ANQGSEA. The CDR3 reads CSVAGGDQPQHF. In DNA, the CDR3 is TGCAGCGTTGCGGGGGGTGATCAGCCCCAGCATTTT.

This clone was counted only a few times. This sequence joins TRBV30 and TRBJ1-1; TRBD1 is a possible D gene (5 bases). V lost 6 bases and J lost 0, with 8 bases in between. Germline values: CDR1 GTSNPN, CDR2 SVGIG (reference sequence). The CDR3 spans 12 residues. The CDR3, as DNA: TGTGCCTGTCGACAGCTGAACACTGAAGCTTTCTTT. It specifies CACRQLNTEAFF.

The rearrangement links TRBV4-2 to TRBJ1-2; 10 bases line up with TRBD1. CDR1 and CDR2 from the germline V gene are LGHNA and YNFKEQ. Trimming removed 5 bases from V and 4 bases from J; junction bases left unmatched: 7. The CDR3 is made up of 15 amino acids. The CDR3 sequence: CASSAGTGEGYGYTF. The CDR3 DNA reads TGTGCCAGCAGCGCCGGGACAGGGGAAGGCTATGGCTACACCTTC.

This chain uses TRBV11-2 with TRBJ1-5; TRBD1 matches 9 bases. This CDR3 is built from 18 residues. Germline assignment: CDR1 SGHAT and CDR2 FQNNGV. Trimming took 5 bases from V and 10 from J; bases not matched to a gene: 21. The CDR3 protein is CASSQYLLGTGIFGPQHF. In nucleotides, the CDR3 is TGTGCCAGCAGCCAGTATCTCCTCGGGACAGGGATATTTGGACCCCAGCATTTT.

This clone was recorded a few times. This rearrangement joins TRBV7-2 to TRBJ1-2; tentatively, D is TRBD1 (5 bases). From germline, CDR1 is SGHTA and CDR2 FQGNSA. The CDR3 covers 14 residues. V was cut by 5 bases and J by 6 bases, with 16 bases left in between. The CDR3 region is CASSPGGNGNGYTF. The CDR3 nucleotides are TGTGCCAGCAGCCCGGGGGGTAACGGAAATGGCTACACCTTC.

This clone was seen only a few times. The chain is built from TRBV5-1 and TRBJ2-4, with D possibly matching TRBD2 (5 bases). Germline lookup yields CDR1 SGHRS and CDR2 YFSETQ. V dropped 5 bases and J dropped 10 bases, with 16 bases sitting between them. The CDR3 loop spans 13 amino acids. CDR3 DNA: TGCGCCAGCAGGCACCCCACCGGAGGTATTCAGTACTTC. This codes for CASRHPTGGIQYF.

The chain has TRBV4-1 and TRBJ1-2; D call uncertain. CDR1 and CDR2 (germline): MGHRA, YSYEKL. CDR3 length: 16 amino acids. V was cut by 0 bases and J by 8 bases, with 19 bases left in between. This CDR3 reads CASSQDDPPAREGYTF. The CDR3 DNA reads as TGCGCCAGCAGCCAAGATGACCCACCGGCGCGGGAAGGCTACACCTTC.

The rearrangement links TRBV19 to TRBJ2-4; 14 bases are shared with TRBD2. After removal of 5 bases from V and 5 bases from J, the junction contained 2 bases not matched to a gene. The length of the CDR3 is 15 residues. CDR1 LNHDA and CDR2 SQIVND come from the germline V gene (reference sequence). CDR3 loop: CASSGLAGGENIQYF. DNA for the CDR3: TGTGCCAGTAGTGGACTAGCGGGAGGCGAAAACATTCAGTACTTC. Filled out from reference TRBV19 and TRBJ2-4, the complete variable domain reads DGGITQSPKYLFRKEGQNVTLSCEQNLNHDAMYWYRQDPGQGLRLIYYSQIVNDFQKGDIAEGYSVSREKKESFPLTVTSAQKNPTAFYLCASSGLAGGENIQYFGAGTRLSVL.